This T cell receptor (beta chain) was sequenced in a study of Graves' ophthalmopathy and Graves' hyperthyroidism. Study-wide background: Specimen type is peripheral blood, obtained at initial diagnosis before any treatment.

V was clipped by 2 bases and J by 2 bases, with 7 bases between them. Germline-derived CDR1 and CDR2 are SGHAT and FQNNGV. This CDR3 contains 13 residues. RNA transcripts yielded amplified TCR beta CDR3 regions. The library came from an HTBI-primed first-round RT-PCR and a second-round multiplex PCR. TCRdb reprocessed the multiplex PCR reads via MiXCR and lists one record per CDR3 protein. The data hold 350,000 or so distinct CDR3 sequences, with 15% to 20% observed a single time. This clonotype was seen ten or more times. Under 3 months in duration, the ophthalmopathy in affected donors had moderate-to-severe activity, CAS ≥3 and NOSPECS ≥4. Exclusion applied to patients with other autoimmune diseases, uncontrolled infections, pregnancy or lactation.

The gene calls are TRBV11-2 and TRBJ2-7; D is ambiguous. Sequencing was carried out using peripheral blood. The receptor comes from an adult man with Graves' ophthalmopathy. CDR3 sequence reads: CASSLSPTYEQYF. Written as DNA, the CDR3 is TGTGCCAGCAGCTTATCGCCGACCTACGAGCAGTACTTC.